A single T cell receptor beta chain is shown here with its context. Its target is not known. At one boundary the junction diverges from the germline segment, which might be a read error. The entry originates in a study of tumor-infiltrating lymphocytes in primary liver carcinoma. Background on the study: Patients were both men and women, whose ages ran from 30 to 69 years. Tumor lesions were T1-T3 N0M0 and spanned about 4.2 to 11 cm. Study findings and constraints: Unsorted bulk samples meant CD4+ and CD8+ repertoires went uncompared. Tumors and blood were compared for top-250-clone fraction, and tumors had the significantly higher value (p = 0.039).

RNA isolated from unsorted whole blood supplied the blood RNA, with germline DNA also extracted. Germline CDR1 and CDR2: MNHEY and SVGEGT. The CDR3 consists of 13 residues. The template, roughly 510 ng total RNA, yielded TCR beta cDNA made with a constant-region primer. Construction of TCR beta libraries relied on three successive nested multiplex PCR rounds employing slightly modified ARM-PCR. For about 11 cycles apiece, the opening two PCR rounds ran with TRBV1-TRBV30 forward primers and a C-beta reverse primer. TCRdb recomputed calls from the multiplex PCR reads with MiXCR, one row per CDR3 protein. In the table there are 250,000 to 350,000 distinct CDR3 sequences, roughly three fifths of which are singletons.

The clonotype was recovered from a woman in her 30s with primary liver carcinoma and hepatitis B virus infection. The chain links TRBV6-2 or TRBV6-3 to TRBJ1-1; D is uncertain. The sample comprised peripheral blood. This CDR3 is CAGSLRVNTEAFF. The CDR3 DNA sequence: TGTGCCGGCAGTCTTCGGGTGAACACTGAAGCTTTCTTT.